The clone carrying this TCR beta chain came up many times. What was sequenced were expressed TCRB transcripts, since all of the isolated RNA had been reverse transcribed. Read counts averaged around 3.6 million for samples of naive, central memory and regulatory T cells. Produced via immunoSEQ multiplex PCR; TCRdb's table is partial and in-frame only. This sample carries roughly 450,000 clones, approximately 13% of them seen once, and the ten largest clones take roughly 0.033%. This sample stems from a study of beta chain features in type 1 diabetes. The sample was naive CD4+ T cells from blood. This clonotype originated in a man aged 30-40 years in good health.

The CDR3 DNA reads TGCGCTCATTCGGGGAATGAGCAGTTCTTC. Protein product: CAHSGNEQFF. The chain is built from TRBV29-1 and TRBJ2-1, with a tentative D call TRBD2 (5 bases). Per the germline V gene, CDR1 is SQVTM and CDR2 is ANQGSEA. The CDR3 totals 10 residues.